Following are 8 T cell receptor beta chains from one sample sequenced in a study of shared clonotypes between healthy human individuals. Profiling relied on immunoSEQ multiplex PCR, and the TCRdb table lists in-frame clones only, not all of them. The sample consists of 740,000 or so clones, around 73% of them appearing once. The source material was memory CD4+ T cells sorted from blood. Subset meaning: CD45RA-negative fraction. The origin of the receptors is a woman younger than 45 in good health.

CDR3 protein: CAISSDTDEQYF. DNA for the CDR3: TGTGCCATCAGTTCCGACACCGACGAGCAGTACTTC. The chain couples TRBV10-3 to TRBJ2-7; D not certain. The germline V and J ends were trimmed by 5 bases and 5 bases, with 10 bases remaining between them. From germline, CDR1 is ENHRY and CDR2 SYGVKD. CDR3 length: 12 amino acids.

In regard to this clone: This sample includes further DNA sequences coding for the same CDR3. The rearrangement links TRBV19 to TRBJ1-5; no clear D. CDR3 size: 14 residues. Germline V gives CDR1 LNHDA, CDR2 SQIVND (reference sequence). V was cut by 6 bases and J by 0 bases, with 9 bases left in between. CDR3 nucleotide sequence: TGTGCCAGTAGCCTTCGGGGTAGCAATCAGCCCCAGCATTTT. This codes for CASSLRGSNQPQHF.

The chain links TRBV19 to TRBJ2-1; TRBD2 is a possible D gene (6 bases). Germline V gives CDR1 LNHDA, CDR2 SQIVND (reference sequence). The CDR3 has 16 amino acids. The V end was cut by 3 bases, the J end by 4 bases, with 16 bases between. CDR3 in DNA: TGTGCCAGTAGTATCTACCCTGGGGCGGGGTACAATGAGCAGTTCTTC. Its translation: CASSIYPGAGYNEQFF.

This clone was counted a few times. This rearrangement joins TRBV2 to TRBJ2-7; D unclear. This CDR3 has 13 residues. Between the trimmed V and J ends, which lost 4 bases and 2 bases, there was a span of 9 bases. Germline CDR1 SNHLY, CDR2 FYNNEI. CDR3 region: CASSGNRAYEQYF. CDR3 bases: TGTGCCAGCAGTGGAAATCGAGCCTACGAGCAGTACTTC.

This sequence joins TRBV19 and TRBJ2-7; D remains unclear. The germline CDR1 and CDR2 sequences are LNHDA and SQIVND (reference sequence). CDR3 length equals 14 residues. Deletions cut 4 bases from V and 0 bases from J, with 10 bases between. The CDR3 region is CASSSGLSSYEQYF. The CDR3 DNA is TGTGCCAGTAGTAGTGGTTTGAGCTCCTACGAGCAGTACTTC.

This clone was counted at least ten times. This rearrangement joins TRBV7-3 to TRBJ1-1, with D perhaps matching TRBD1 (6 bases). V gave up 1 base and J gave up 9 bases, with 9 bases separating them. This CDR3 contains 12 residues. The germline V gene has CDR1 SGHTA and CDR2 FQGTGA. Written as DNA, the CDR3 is TGTGCCAGCAGCTTAAATGGGGGCCAAGCTTTCTTT. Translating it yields CASSLNGGQAFF. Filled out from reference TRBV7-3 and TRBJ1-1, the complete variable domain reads GAGVSQTPSNKVTEKGKYVELRCDPISGHTALYWYRQSLGQGPEFLIYFQGTGAADDSGLPNDRFFAVRPEGSVSTLKIQRTERGDSAVYLCASSLNGGQAFFGQGTRLTVV.

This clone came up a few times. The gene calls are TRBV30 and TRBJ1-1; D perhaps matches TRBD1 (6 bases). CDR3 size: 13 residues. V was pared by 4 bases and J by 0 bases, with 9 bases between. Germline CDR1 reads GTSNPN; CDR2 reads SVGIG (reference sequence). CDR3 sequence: CAWTGVVNTEAFF. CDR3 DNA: TGTGCCTGGACAGGGGTAGTGAACACTGAAGCTTTCTTT.

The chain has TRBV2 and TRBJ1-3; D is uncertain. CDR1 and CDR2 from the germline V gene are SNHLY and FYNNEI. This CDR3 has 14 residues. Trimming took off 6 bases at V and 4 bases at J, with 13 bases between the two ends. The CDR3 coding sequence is TGTGCCAGCAGCCGCAAAGGGCTGGGAAACACCATATATTTT. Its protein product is CASSRKGLGNTIYF.